This TCR beta chain was obtained from a study of CD8 T cells in ankylosing spondylitis. With V trimmed by 3 bases and J by 10 bases, 14 bases remained unmatched. The CDR3 is made up of 17 amino acids. Germline assignment: CDR1 SGHAT and CDR2 FQDESV (reference sequence). One entry per CDR3 protein, called by TCRdb with MiXCR from the 5' RACE reads. In the table there are 150,000 to 200,000 distinct CDR3 sequences, 13% of which are singletons. The sample holds many counts of this clonotype. Its target is unknown. Study observations and caveats: Several of the motif variants were reported before in synovial fluid and blood from reactive arthritis. With a CD8+ phenotype, disease-linked clones were relatively rare in peripheral blood. Matched synovial fluid from ankylosing spondylitis patients was reported to be enriched for disease-linked clones. What appeared characteristic of ankylosing spondylitis blood was a TCR beta motif of eight or nine highly homologous variants.

Specimen: blood, either unsorted or a sorted T cell fraction (not recorded which). The J gene is TRBJ2-1, the V gene TRBV11-1; 11 bases are a match to TRBD1. This sequence was found in a female donor with ankylosing spondylitis or in good health (not recorded which). The CDR3 loop reads CASSFGPGQGGNGEQFF. The CDR3 DNA reads TGTGCCAGCAGCTTTGGTCCGGGACAGGGGGGCAACGGAGAGCAGTTCTTC.